This TCR beta chain was found in a study of T cell repertoires in cytomegalovirus infection. This clonotype was observed many times. Its antigen is as yet unknown. TCRdb ran MiXCR on the reads and lists one entry per CDR3 protein. The sample comprises approximately 190,000 distinct CDR3 sequences, 8% to 10% of which are singletons, and 4.6% rests with the top ten. Germline V CDR1 and CDR2: SGHTA, FQGNSA. This CDR3 has 15 amino acids. V lost 1 base to trimming and J lost 6 bases, with 16 bases between them. Findings and limits, study-wide: Based on cumulative public TCR beta family frequency, carriers of CMV plus the relevant HLA were identified.

Sequenced material: PBMCs. V usage is TRBV7-2 and J usage is TRBJ2-7; D possibly corresponds to TRBD2 (5 bases). This TCR derives from a human donor in good health (CMV status not recorded). Some clones in this sample may be carry-over from other donors' samples. CDR3 in amino acids: CASSLGKLASGEQYF. The CDR3 DNA reads as TGTGCCAGCAGCTTAGGGAAGTTAGCGAGTGGCGAGCAGTACTTC. The full variable domain, rest sourced from reference TRBV7-2 and TRBJ2-7, is GAGVSQSPSNKVTEKGKDVELRCDPISGHTALYWYRQSLGQGLEFLIYFQGNSAPDKSGLPSDRFSAERTGGSVSTLTIQRTQQEDSAVYLCASSLGKLASGEQYFGPGTRLTVT.